A single sample gave rise to the 14 T cell receptor beta chains below, sequenced in a study of early T cells in non-severe SARS-CoV-2 infection. Via MiXCR, TCRdb re-called the 5' RACE reads, giving one row per CDR3 protein. The sample lists tens of thousands of distinct CDR3 sequences; 10% were seen once. Sequences were obtained from whole blood. Receptor source: an adult who was a healthcare worker with PCR-confirmed SARS-CoV-2 infection or an uninfected control (not recorded which).

This clonotype was picked up many times. The chain uses TRBV20-1 and TRBJ1-2, with a possible D match to TRBD1 (6 bases). V lost 3 bases and J 0 bases, leaving 23 bases between the germline ends. This CDR3 spans 18 amino acids. The germline CDR1 and CDR2 sequences are DFQATT and SNEGSKA (reference sequence). The CDR3 is CSASLRQDPFLANYGYTF. DNA for the CDR3: TGCAGTGCTAGCCTCCGACAGGATCCTTTCCTTGCTAACTATGGCTACACCTTC.

This clonotype was picked up a small number of times. This chain uses TRBV2 with TRBJ2-3; D is uncertain. Germline CDR1 is SNHLY and CDR2 is FYNNEI. This CDR3 is built from 14 residues. Trimming stripped 1 base from V and 4 bases from J, with 9 bases between. DNA of the CDR3: TGTGCCAGCAGTGAAGTAGGTTTTTCAGATACGCAGTATTTT. It is translated as CASSEVGFSDTQYF.

There are a few counts of this clonotype. The CDR3 nucleotides are TGCGCCAGCAGCCCGAGTACAGCGGGGGTGGGTGAAGCTTTCTTT. Encoded protein: CASSPSTAGVGEAFF. This chain connects TRBV5-1 to TRBJ1-1; D is perhaps TRBD1 (5 bases). CDR1 SGHRS and CDR2 YFSETQ come from the germline V gene. V shed 4 bases and J shed 7 bases, with 20 bases lying between them. This CDR3 spans 15 amino acids. Full variable domain (remainder filled in from reference TRBV5-1 and TRBJ1-1): KAGVTQTPRYLIKTRGQQVTLSCSPISGHRSVSWYQQTPGQGLQFLFEYFSETQRNKGNFPGRFSGRQFSNSRSEMNVSTLELGDSALYLCASSPSTAGVGEAFFGQGTRLTVV.

J is TRBJ2-7 and V is TRBV20-1; TRBD2 matches at 13 bases. The V gene's germline CDR1 is DFQATT and CDR2 SNEGSKA (reference sequence). The CDR3 is 15 amino acids. V shed 0 bases, J shed 5 bases, and the junction held 4 bases outside the gene matches. The CDR3 sequence: CSARDPTSGGNEQYF. CDR3 DNA: TGCAGTGCTAGAGACCCGACTAGCGGGGGGAACGAGCAGTACTTC.

V is TRBV7-6 and J is TRBJ2-1, with TRBD1 as a possible D gene (5 bases). Germline V lookup: CDR1 SGHVS, CDR2 FNYEAQ. Trimming stripped 6 bases from V and 8 bases from J, with 17 bases between. The CDR3 is 14 amino acids. The CDR3 reads CASSSVLVGDEQFF. CDR3 nucleotide sequence: TGTGCCAGCAGTTCGGTTTTGGTAGGGGATGAGCAGTTCTTC.

This clonotype was detected only a few times. The chain employs TRBV25-1 and TRBJ2-2, with TRBD2 identical over 8 bases. J was trimmed by 4 bases and V by 6 bases; bases with no gene match: 13. The CDR3 is made up of 17 amino acids. Germline-derived CDR1 and CDR2 are MGHDK and SYGVNS. The CDR3 is CASSQLRGGSGTGELFF. The CDR3 bases are TGTGCCAGCAGCCAACTCCGGGGGGGGAGCGGCACCGGGGAGCTGTTTTTT.

This clonotype was detected only a few times. This sequence joins TRBV7-2 and TRBJ2-7; D gene uncertain. The V end lost 2 bases, the J end lost 2 bases, and 13 bases lay between the germline ends. Germline CDR1 reads SGHTA; CDR2 reads FQGNSA. This CDR3 region has 15 residues. This chain's CDR3 is CASSLIGALTYEQYF. The CDR3 nucleotides read TGTGCCAGCAGCTTAATAGGCGCCTTAACCTACGAGCAGTACTTC.

This clonotype has just a few counts. This chain links TRBV28 with TRBJ2-7; 8 nucleotides agree with TRBD2. Germline CDR1 and CDR2: MDHEN and SYDVKM. V lost 9 bases, J lost 0 bases, and 4 bases stayed unmatched. This CDR3 contains 13 residues. As DNA, the CDR3 is TGTGCCAGTATCGGGGGGGCCTCCTACGAGCAGTACTTC. This encodes CASIGGASYEQYF. Based on the CDR3 plus reference TRBV28 and TRBJ2-7, the full variable domain is DVKVTQSSRYLVKRTGEKVFLECVQDMDHENMFWYRQDPGLGLRLIYFSYDVKMKEKGDIPEGYSVSREKKERFSLILESASTNQTSMYLCASIGGASYEQYFGPGTRLTVT.

This clonotype has only a few counts. The chain is built from TRBV24-1 and TRBJ2-2, with D tentatively TRBD1 (6 bases). The CDR3 contains 15 residues. Germline CDR1 KGHDR, CDR2 SFDVKD. The V and J ends lost 4 bases and 3 bases respectively, with 11 bases between them. The chain's CDR3 is CATSDVGGHTGELFF. CDR3 DNA: TGTGCCACCAGTGACGTAGGGGGTCACACCGGGGAGCTGTTTTTT.

This clonotype was observed a handful of times. V gene TRBV2 combines with J gene TRBJ2-7; D not certain. Deletions cut 4 bases from V and 3 bases from J, with 7 bases between. The CDR3 extends over 12 amino acids. The germline V gene encodes CDR1 SNHLY and CDR2 FYNNEI. The CDR3 DNA follows: TGTGCCAGCAGTGCACAGCACTACGAGCAGTACTTC. Amino acid sequence: CASSAQHYEQYF.

This clonotype was seen ten or more times. The V gene is TRBV20-1, the J gene TRBJ2-3, with 10 positions matching TRBD2. CDR1 is DFQATT and CDR2 is SNEGSKA in the germline V gene (reference sequence). The V and J ends lost 0 bases and 2 bases, in that order; junction bases with no gene match: 2. The length of the CDR3 is 15 residues. For the CDR3, the DNA is TGCAGTGCTAGAGATACTAGCGGGGCCACAGATACGCAGTATTTT. Translated, it gives CSARDTSGATDTQYF.

The chain is built from TRBV12-3 or TRBV12-4 and TRBJ2-1, with D hard to call. The V end was cut by 6 bases, the J end by 9 bases, with 15 bases between. The CDR3 totals 13 residues. DNA for the CDR3: TGTGCCAGCAGGATCCTAGGATTTGGTGAGCAGTTCTTC. Its translation is CASRILGFGEQFF.

The chain couples TRBV28 to TRBJ2-5; unclear D gene. The V end was cut by 6 bases, the J end by 10 bases, with 18 bases between. This CDR3 spans 13 amino acids. Germline V gene lookup returns CDR1 MDHEN and CDR2 SYDVKM. The CDR3 sequence is CASSRTFERVQYF. DNA for the CDR3: TGTGCCAGCAGCCGCACGTTCGAGAGAGTCCAGTACTTC.

The gene calls are TRBV10-3 and TRBJ2-7; D could derive from TRBD1 or TRBD2 (6 bases each). V was trimmed by 7 bases and J by 2 bases, leaving 12 bases between them. This CDR3 is built from 13 residues. Germline CDR1 ENHRY, CDR2 SYGVKD. The CDR3 coding sequence is TGTGCCATCAAAGGGGGGCCAACCTACGAGCAGTACTTC. The encoded protein is CAIKGGPTYEQYF.